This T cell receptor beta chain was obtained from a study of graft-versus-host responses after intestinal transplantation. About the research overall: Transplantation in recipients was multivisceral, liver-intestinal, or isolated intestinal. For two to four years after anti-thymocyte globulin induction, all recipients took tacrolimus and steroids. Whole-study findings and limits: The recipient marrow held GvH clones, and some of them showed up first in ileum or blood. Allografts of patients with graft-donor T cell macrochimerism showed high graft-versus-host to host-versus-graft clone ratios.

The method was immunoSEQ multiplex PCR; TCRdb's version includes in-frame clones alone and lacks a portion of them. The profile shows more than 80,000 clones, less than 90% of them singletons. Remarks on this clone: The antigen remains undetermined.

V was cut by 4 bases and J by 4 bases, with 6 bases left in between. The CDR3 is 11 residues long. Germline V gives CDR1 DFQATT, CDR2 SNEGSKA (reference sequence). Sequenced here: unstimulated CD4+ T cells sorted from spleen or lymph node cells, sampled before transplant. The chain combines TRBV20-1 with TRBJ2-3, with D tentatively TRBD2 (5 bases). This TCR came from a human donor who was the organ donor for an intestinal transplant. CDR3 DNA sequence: TGCAGTGCTATGAGGGCAGATACGCAGTATTTT. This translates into CSAMRADTQYF.